The T cell receptor beta chain described here comes from a study of CD8 T cells in ankylosing spondylitis. Points from the study as a whole: Earlier authors reported some of these motif variants in reactive arthritis synovial fluid and blood.

TCRdb passed the 5' RACE reads through MiXCR, listing each CDR3 protein once. Here the sample spans 150,000 to 200,000 distinct CDR3 sequences, over 15% being singletons. On this clonotype itself: Its antigen is currently unknown.

V shed 5 bases and J shed 0 bases, with 5 bases lying between them. The germline V gene has CDR1 KGHSH and CDR2 LQKENI. The CDR3 runs 13 residues. Sequencing was done on a sample of blood, either unsorted or a sorted T cell fraction (not recorded which). This clonotype was sampled from a male donor aged 10-29 years with ankylosing spondylitis or in good health (not recorded which). This sequence joins TRBV18 and TRBJ1-3; D ambiguous. The CDR3 region has the DNA TGTGCCAGCTCAATCAGCTCTGGAAACACCATATATTTT. Amino acids: CASSISSGNTIYF.